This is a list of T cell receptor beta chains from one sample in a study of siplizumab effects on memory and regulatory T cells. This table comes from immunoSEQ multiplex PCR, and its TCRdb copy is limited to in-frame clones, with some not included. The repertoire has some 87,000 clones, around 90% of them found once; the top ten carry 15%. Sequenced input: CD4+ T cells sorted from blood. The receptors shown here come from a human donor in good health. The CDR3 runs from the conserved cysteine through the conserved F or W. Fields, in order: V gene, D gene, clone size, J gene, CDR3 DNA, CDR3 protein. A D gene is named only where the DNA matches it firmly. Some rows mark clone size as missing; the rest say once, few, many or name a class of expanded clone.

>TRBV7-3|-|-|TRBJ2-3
TGTGCCAGCAGTTCGGAGGCCGATACGCAGTATTTT
CASSSEADTQYF
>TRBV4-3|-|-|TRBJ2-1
TGCGCCAGCAGCCAAGGGGGGCTAGCGCGGCATGAGCAGTTCTTC
CASSQGGLARHEQFF
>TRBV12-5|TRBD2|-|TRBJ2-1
TGTGCTAGTGGTTTGGGGACTAGCGGTTACAATGAGCAGTTCTTC
CASGLGTSGYNEQFF
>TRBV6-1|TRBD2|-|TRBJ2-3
TGTGCCAGCAGTGAAGCGGTAGCGGGAGGGTTAGATACGCAGTATTTT
CASSEAVAGGLDTQYF
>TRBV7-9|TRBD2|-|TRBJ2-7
TGTGCCAGCAGCTTAGCCCGGGCTAGCGGCTCCTACGAGCAGTACTTC
CASSLARASGSYEQYF
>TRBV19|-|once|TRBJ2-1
TGTGCCAGTAGTATAGTTGAGACTAGGACATACAATGAGCAGTTCTTC
CASSIVETRTYNEQFF
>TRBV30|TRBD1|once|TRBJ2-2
TGTGCCTGGAACAGGGGACCCGGGGAGCTGTTTTTT
CAWNRGPGELFF
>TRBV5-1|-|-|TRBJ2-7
TGCGCCAGCAGCCGGGTCTCCCCCTCCGGAGAGCAGTACTTC
CASSRVSPSGEQYF
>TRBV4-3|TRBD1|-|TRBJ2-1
TGCGCCAGCAGCCAAGATTTTGGGACAGTCTACAATGAGCAGTTCTTC
CASSQDFGTVYNEQFF
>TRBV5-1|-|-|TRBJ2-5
TGCGCCAGCAGCCCGGCCCTGGGCCCCCAGGAGACCCAGTACTTC
CASSPALGPQETQYF
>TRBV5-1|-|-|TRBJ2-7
TGCGCCAGCAGCCCCGTGACGAGGGGGTTAAAGCAGTACTTC
CASSPVTRGLKQYF
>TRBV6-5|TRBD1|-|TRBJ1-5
TGTGCCAGCAGTTTGGGACAGGGCGCTAATCAGCCCCAGCATTTT
CASSLGQGANQPQHF
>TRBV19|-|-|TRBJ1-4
TGTGCCAGTAGTATAGGGGTGGCTAATGAAAAACTGTTTTTT
CASSIGVANEKLFF
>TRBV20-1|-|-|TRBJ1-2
TGCAGTGTTATACAGGACTATGGCTACACCTTC
CSVIQDYGYTF
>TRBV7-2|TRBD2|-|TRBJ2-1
TGTGCCAGCAGCGTATCTAGCGGAGGCTCCTACAATGAGCAGTTCTTC
CASSVSSGGSYNEQFF
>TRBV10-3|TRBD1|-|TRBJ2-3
TGTGCCATCGGAATTGACAGGGGAACAGATACGCAGTATTTT
CAIGIDRGTDTQYF
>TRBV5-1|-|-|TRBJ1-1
TGCGCCAGCAGGCTGGGGGGGCGGAACACTGAAGCTTTCTTT
CASRLGGRNTEAFF
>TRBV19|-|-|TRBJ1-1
TGTGCCAGTAACCGCCGGGACCGCCCGGGTGAAGCTTTCTTT
CASNRRDRPGEAFF
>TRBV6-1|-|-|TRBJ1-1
TGTGCCAGCAGTGAATTAATAAGGATAGCTTTCTTT
CASSELIRIAFF
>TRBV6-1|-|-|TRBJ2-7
TGTGCCAGCAGTGAACCGCGCCCCGCCTACGAGCAGTACTTC
CASSEPRPAYEQYF
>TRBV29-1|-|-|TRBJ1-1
TGCAGCGTTCGTGGTACATCCATGAACACTGAAGCTTTCTTT
CSVRGTSMNTEAFF
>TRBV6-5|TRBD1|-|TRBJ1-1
TGTGCCAGCAGTGGGCGACAGGGAGGTAGGACTGAAGCTTTCTTT
CASSGRQGGRTEAFF
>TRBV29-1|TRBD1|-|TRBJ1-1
TGCAGCGTTACCGCGCCCCCAGGGGGCGGGGCTGAAGCTTTCTTT
CSVTAPPGGGAEAFF
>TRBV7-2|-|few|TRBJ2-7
TGTGCCAGCAGCCGGGGGCCGGGACGCCTCTCCTACGAGCAGTACTTC
CASSRGPGRLSYEQYF
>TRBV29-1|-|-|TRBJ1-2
TGCAGCGTCCAGGACGGACTTGCTTATGGCTACACCTTC
CSVQDGLAYGYTF
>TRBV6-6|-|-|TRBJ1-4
TGTGCCAGCAGTTACCCCCCAGGGGCGGGTAATGAAAAACTGTTTTTT
CASSYPPGAGNEKLFF
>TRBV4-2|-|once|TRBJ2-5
TGTGCCAGCAGCCAAGATCGACGGGGGCAAGAGACCCAGTACTTC
CASSQDRRGQETQYF
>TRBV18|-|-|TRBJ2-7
TGTGCCAGCTCACCACCCCCCGACGGAAAGAACGAGCAGTACTTC
CASSPPPDGKNEQYF
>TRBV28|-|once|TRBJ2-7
TGTGCCAGCAGCGTTCCGGGACGAGGAGACGAGCAGTACTTC
CASSVPGRGDEQYF
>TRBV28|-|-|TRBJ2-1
TGTGCCAGCAGTTTCAGTGGGAAGGTCAATGAGCAGTTCTTC
CASSFSGKVNEQFF
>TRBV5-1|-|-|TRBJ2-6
TGCGCCAGCAGCCCCTCCGGGACGGCCCTTTCTAACGACGTCCTGACTTTC
CASSPSGTALSNDVLTF
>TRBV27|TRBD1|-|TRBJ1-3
TGTGCCAGCAGTTTACCGAAGATGGACAGGGGACGTGGAAACACCATATATTTT
CASSLPKMDRGRGNTIYF
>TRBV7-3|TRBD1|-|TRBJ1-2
TGTGCCAGCAGCTGGGGACAGGGCTATGGCTACACCTTC
CASSWGQGYGYTF
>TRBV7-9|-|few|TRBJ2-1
TGTGCCAGCAGCTTAGTGCCGCTGGTTGAGCAGTTCTTC
CASSLVPLVEQFF
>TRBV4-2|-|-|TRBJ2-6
TGTGCCAGCAGCCAAGATCACTCTGGGGCCAACGTCCTGACTTTC
CASSQDHSGANVLTF
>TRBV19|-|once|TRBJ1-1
TGTGCCAGTAGTTGGCTGAACACTGAAGCTTTCTTT
CASSWLNTEAFF
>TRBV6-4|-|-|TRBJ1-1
TGTGCCAGCAAGAACCAACAGGGCACTGAAGCTTTCTTT
CASKNQQGTEAFF
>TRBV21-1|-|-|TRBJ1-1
TGTGCCAGCAGCAAAGTGTTAGGACAGCCGAACACTGAAGCTTTCTTT
CASSKVLGQPNTEAFF
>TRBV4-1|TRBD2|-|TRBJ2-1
TGCGCCAGCAGCCTGACTAGCGGGAGGGCTGATGAGCAGTTCTTC
CASSLTSGRADEQFF
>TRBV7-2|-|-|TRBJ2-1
TGTGCCAGCAGCCCCGGACTCGCCTCCTACAATGAGCAGTTCTTC
CASSPGLASYNEQFF
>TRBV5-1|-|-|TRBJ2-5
TGCGCCAGCAGCTTGGGTCTAGCGGAGACCCAGTACTTC
CASSLGLAETQYF
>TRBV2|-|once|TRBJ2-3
TGTGCCAGCAGTGTTGTTAGCAGCACAGATACGCAGTATTTT
CASSVVSSTDTQYF
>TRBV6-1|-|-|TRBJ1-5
TGTGCCAGCAGTGAAGTTTGGGGGAATCAGCCCCAGCATTTT
CASSEVWGNQPQHF
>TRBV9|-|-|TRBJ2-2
TGTGCCAGCAGCTTCCCGGGTAGTAGGTCCGGGGAGCTGTTTTTT
CASSFPGSRSGELFF
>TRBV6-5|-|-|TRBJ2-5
TGTGCCAGCAGTTACTCGAGGGACACGTACCAAGAGACCCAGTACTTC
CASSYSRDTYQETQYF